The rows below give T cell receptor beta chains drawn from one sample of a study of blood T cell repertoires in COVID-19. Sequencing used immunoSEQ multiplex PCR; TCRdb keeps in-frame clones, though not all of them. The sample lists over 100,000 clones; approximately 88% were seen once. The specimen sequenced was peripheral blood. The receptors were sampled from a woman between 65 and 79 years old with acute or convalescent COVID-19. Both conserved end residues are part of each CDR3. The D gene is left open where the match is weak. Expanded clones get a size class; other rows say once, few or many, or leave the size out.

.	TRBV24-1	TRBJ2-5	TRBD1	CATSDSELDRGEQETQYF	TGTGCCACCAGTGATTCCGAGTTGGACAGGGGGGAACAAGAGACCCAGTACTTC
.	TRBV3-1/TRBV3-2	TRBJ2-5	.	CASSQEQSPDLGENPETQYF	TGTGCCAGCAGCCAAGAGCAGTCCCCAGACTTAGGTGAGAATCCAGAGACCCAGTACTTC
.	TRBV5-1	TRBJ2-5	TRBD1	CASSSSGTVMGETQYF	TGCGCCAGCAGCTCCTCCGGGACAGTCATGGGGGAGACCCAGTACTTC
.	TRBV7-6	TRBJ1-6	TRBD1	CASSLGQGVVSPLHF	TGTGCCAGCAGCTTAGGACAGGGCGTAGTATCACCCCTCCACTTT
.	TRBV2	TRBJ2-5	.	CASSPSVQETQYF	TGTGCCAGCAGCCCTTCGGTCCAAGAGACCCAGTACTTC
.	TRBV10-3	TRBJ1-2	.	CAISQGNYGYTF	TGTGCCATCAGTCAGGGGAACTATGGCTACACCTTC
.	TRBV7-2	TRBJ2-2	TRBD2	CASSLTSGRAGTGELFF	TGTGCCAGCAGCTTGACTAGCGGGAGGGCCGGGACCGGGGAGCTGTTTTTT
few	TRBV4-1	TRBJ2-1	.	CASSQVGPTNEQFF	TGCGCCAGCAGCCAAGTGGGGCCCACGAATGAGCAGTTCTTC
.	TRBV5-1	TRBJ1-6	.	CASSSDITNSPLHF	TGCGCCAGCAGCTCGGACATCACCAATTCACCCCTCCACTTT
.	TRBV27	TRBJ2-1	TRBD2	CASTLLAGGPKQFF	TGTGCCAGCACCCTACTAGCGGGGGGGCCGAAACAGTTCTTC
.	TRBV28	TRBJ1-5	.	CASSSRGRTNQPQHF	TGTGCCAGCAGTTCCAGAGGTCGTACCAATCAGCCCCAGCATTTT
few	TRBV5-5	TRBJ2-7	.	CASSLEGGSAYEQYF	TGTGCCAGCAGCTTGGAAGGGGGTTCCGCCTACGAGCAGTACTTC
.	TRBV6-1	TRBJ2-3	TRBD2	CASSGDRGGIADTQYF	TGTGCCAGCAGTGGGGATCGGGGGGGCATCGCAGATACGCAGTATTTT
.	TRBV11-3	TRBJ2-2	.	CASSPQTGELFF	TGTGCCAGCAGCCCACAAACCGGGGAGCTGTTTTTT
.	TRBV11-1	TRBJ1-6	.	CASSLRGASNSPLHF	TGTGCCAGCAGCCTACGGGGGGCGAGTAATTCACCCCTCCACTTT
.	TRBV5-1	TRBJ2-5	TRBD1	CASSLGQGIGETQYF	TGCGCCAGCAGCCTGGGACAGGGGATTGGAGAGACCCAGTACTTC
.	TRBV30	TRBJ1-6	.	CAWSVAGRDSPLHF	TGTGCCTGGAGTGTAGCCGGGAGGGATTCACCCCTCCACTTT
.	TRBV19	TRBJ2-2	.	CASSLAGQLTGELFF	TGTGCCAGTAGTCTCGCGGGTCAACTCACCGGGGAGCTGTTTTTT
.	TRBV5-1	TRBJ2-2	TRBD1	CASTSRTGGGTGELFF	TGCGCCAGCACCTCCCGGACAGGGGGCGGCACCGGGGAGCTGTTTTTT
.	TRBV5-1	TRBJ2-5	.	CASSPLQDPRGTQYF	TGCGCCAGCAGCCCCTTACAGGATCCAAGGGGGACCCAGTACTTC
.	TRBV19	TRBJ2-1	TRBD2	CASSVGLAGGQSQFF	TGTGCCAGTAGTGTGGGACTAGCGGGGGGGCAGTCGCAGTTCTTC
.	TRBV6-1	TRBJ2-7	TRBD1	CASSEGQGLSYEQYF	TGTGCCAGCAGTGAAGGACAGGGGCTATCCTACGAGCAGTACTTC
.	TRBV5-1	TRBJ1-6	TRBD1	CASSSDRATNSPLHF	TGCGCCAGCAGCAGTGACAGGGCGACCAATTCACCCCTCCACTTT
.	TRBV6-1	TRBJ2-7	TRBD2	CASSPGTSGNEQYF	TGTGCCAGCAGTCCAGGGACTAGCGGGAACGAGCAGTACTTC
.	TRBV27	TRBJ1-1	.	CASSFWRENTEAFF	TGTGCCAGCAGTTTTTGGAGGGAGAACACTGAAGCTTTCTTT
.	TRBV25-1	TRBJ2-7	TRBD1	CASSLLGTGGIEQYF	TGTGCCAGCAGTCTTTTGGGGACAGGGGGCATCGAGCAGTACTTC
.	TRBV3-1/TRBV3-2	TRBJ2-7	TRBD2	CASSQETSGTYEQYF	TGTGCCAGCAGCCAAGAAACTAGCGGTACCTACGAGCAGTACTTC
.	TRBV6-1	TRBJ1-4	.	CASSEVQLSEKLFF	TGTGCCAGCAGTGAGGTGCAACTGTCGGAAAAACTGTTTTTT
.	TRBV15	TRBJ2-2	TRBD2	CATSLGLAGPGGELFF	TGTGCCACCAGCCTGGGACTAGCGGGGCCCGGCGGGGAGCTGTTTTTT
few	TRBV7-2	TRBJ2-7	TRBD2	CASSLWGLALEEQYF	TGTGCCAGCAGCTTATGGGGACTAGCCCTCGAAGAGCAGTACTTC
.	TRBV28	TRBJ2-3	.	CATKSDPDTQYF	TGTGCCACCAAAAGCGACCCAGATACGCAGTATTTT
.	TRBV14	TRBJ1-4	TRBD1	CASSLIGTANEKLFF	TGTGCCAGCAGCTTAATCGGGACAGCTAATGAAAAACTGTTTTTT
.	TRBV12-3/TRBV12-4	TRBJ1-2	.	CASSSQNYGYTF	TGTGCCAGCAGTAGTCAGAACTATGGCTACACCTTC
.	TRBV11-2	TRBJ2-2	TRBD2	CASTLAGHGELFF	TGTGCCAGCACCCTAGCGGGGCACGGGGAGCTGTTTTTT
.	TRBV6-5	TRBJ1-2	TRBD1	CASTPRQGASGYTF	TGTGCCAGCACTCCGAGACAGGGGGCGAGTGGCTACACCTTC
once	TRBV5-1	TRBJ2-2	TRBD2	CASDPSGNTGELFF	TGCGCCAGCGACCCTAGCGGCAACACCGGGGAGCTGTTTTTT
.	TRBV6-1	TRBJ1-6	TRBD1	CASSDGTGDSPLHF	TGTGCCAGCAGTGACGGGACAGGGGATTCACCCCTCCACTTT
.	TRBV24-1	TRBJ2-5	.	CATSDARGAGQETQYF	TGTGCCACCAGTGATGCCCGGGGGGCGGGCCAAGAGACCCAGTACTTC
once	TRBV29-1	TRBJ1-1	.	CSVEEGQYTEAFF	TGCAGCGTTGAAGAGGGGCAGTACACTGAAGCTTTCTTT
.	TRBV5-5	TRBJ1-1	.	CASSLGADTEAFF	TGTGCCAGCAGCTTGGGGGCAGACACTGAAGCTTTCTTT
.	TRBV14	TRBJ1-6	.	CASSLLTGSQSPLHF	TGTGCCAGCAGCCTGCTTACAGGGTCGCAGTCACCCCTCCACTTT
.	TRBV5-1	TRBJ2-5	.	CASSLAGGPRETQYF	TGCGCCAGCAGCTTGGCCGGGGGGCCACGGGAGACCCAGTACTTC
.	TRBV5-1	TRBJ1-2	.	CASSLADYYGYTF	TGCGCCAGCAGCTTGGCAGACTACTATGGCTACACCTTC
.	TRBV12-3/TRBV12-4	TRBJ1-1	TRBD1	CASSLGDRYEAFF	TGTGCCAGCAGTTTAGGGGACAGGTACGAAGCTTTCTTT
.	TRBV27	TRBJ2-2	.	CASSLSGSPVSGELFF	TGTGCCAGCAGTTTATCGGGGAGCCCGGTATCTGGGGAGCTGTTTTTT
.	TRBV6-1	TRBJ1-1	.	CASSERRVNTEAFF	TGTGCCAGCAGTGAACGCCGCGTGAACACTGAAGCTTTCTTT
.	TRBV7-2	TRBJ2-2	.	CASSGGANTGELFF	TGTGCCAGCAGCGGCGGGGCGAACACCGGGGAGCTGTTTTTT
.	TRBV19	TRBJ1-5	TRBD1	CASREQGARGEPQHF	TGTGCCAGTAGGGAACAGGGGGCCCGCGGGGAGCCCCAGCATTTT
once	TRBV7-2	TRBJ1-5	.	CASSLSTGTSNQPQHF	TGTGCCAGCAGCTTATCCACAGGTACTAGCAATCAGCCCCAGCATTTT
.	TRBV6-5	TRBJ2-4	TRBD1	CASMSSGGADIQYF	TGTGCCAGCATGAGCTCAGGGGGCGCGGACATTCAGTACTTC
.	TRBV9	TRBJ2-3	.	CASSASDGARTDTQYF	TGTGCCAGCAGCGCGTCCGATGGGGCGCGAACAGATACGCAGTATTTT